This is a list of T cell receptor beta chains from one sample in a study of CD8 T cells in ankylosing spondylitis. TCRdb reprocessed the 5' RACE reads via MiXCR and lists one record per CDR3 protein. The sample contains about 210,000 distinct CDR3 sequences, roughly 6.6% of which appear only once. The specimen sequenced was blood, either unsorted or a sorted T cell fraction (not recorded which). These receptor sequences come from a male donor with ankylosing spondylitis. The CDR3 runs from the conserved cysteine through the conserved F or W. Fields, in order: D gene, clone size, J gene, V gene, CDR3 protein, CDR3 DNA. The D gene is left open where the match is weak. Size values are once, few and many counts, or a class for expanded clones, and some rows have none.

TRBD1	many	TRBJ1-2	TRBV5-6	CASSPTDRGHGYTF	TGTGCCAGCAGCCCTACGGACAGGGGCCATGGCTACACCTTC
TRBD2	NA	TRBJ2-7	TRBV7-6	CASSFGLEAYEQYF	TGTGCCAGCAGCTTCGGACTAGAAGCTTACGAGCAGTACTTC
NA	NA	TRBJ2-7	TRBV14	CASSLKLGYYEQYF	TGTGCCAGCAGCCTAAAACTAGGGTACTACGAGCAGTACTTC
TRBD1	NA	TRBJ2-5	TRBV12-3/TRBV12-4	CASSPITGGQETQYF	TGTGCCAGCAGTCCGATCACAGGGGGACAAGAGACCCAGTACTTC
NA	many	TRBJ2-7	TRBV29-1	CSVGVRGPGEQYF	TGCAGCGTTGGGGTGAGGGGTCCGGGGGAGCAGTACTTC
NA	many	TRBJ1-4	TRBV6-1	CASSRNPQGQNEKLFF	TGTGCCAGCAGTAGAAACCCTCAGGGGCAAAATGAAAAACTGTTTTTT
NA	many	TRBJ1-2	TRBV9	CASSLGGARYGYTF	TGTGCCAGCAGCCTCGGGGGCGCGAGATATGGCTACACCTTC
NA	few	TRBJ2-3	TRBV12-3/TRBV12-4	CASSIPEDTQYF	TGTGCCAGCAGTATCCCAGAAGATACGCAGTATTTT
TRBD1	many	TRBJ2-1	TRBV27	CASFGGQGSYNEQFF	TGTGCCAGTTTCGGAGGACAGGGCTCCTACAATGAGCAGTTCTTC
NA	many	TRBJ2-1	TRBV29-1	CSVIGNEQFF	TGCAGCGTAATTGGTAATGAGCAGTTCTTC
NA	many	TRBJ1-3	TRBV4-3	CASSQGRKGINTIYF	TGCGCCAGCAGCCAAGGGCGGAAGGGAATCAACACCATATATTTT
NA	many	TRBJ1-1	TRBV9	CASSGPAVGAFF	TGTGCCAGCAGCGGACCGGCGGTAGGAGCTTTCTTT
NA	many	TRBJ1-6	TRBV6-5	CASSYSTARSPLHF	TGTGCCAGCAGTTACTCCACCGCGAGATCACCCCTCCACTTT
NA	few	TRBJ2-1	TRBV6-2/TRBV6-3	CASRGGGVYYNEQFF	TGTGCCAGCAGGGGGGGCGGAGTCTACTACAATGAGCAGTTCTTC
NA	many	TRBJ2-4	TRBV28	CASSPLRLAIQYF	TGTGCCAGCAGTCCCCTGAGGCTCGCGATTCAGTACTTC
TRBD1	many	TRBJ1-2	TRBV29-1	CSGGQGGYGYTF	TGCAGCGGTGGACAGGGGGGCTATGGCTACACCTTC
NA	few	TRBJ2-3	TRBV5-5	CASRPGPRAQYF	TGTGCCAGCAGGCCGGGCCCCCGGGCGCAGTATTTT
TRBD2	many	TRBJ2-1	TRBV24-1	CATSDPLAGVNTGNEQFF	TGTGCCACCAGTGATCCTCTAGCGGGAGTAAACACTGGCAATGAGCAGTTCTTC
NA	many	TRBJ2-5	TRBV24-1	CATSVVGETQYF	TGTGCCACCAGTGTCGTGGGAGAGACCCAGTACTTC
NA	many	TRBJ2-7	TRBV27	CASRDERYEQYF	TGTGCCAGCCGGGACGAACGGTACGAGCAGTACTTC
TRBD2	NA	TRBJ2-1	TRBV6-2/TRBV6-3	CASTVRTSNEQFF	TGTGCCAGCACCGTTCGGACTAGCAATGAGCAGTTCTTC
NA	many	TRBJ2-7	TRBV12-3/TRBV12-4	CASSSSSSPTYEQYF	TGTGCCAGCAGTTCTTCTAGTAGCCCCACCTACGAGCAGTACTTC
TRBD2	many	TRBJ2-7	TRBV10-3	CAIRELAGDYYEQYF	TGTGCCATCAGAGAACTAGCGGGAGACTATTACGAGCAGTACTTC
NA	many	TRBJ2-4	TRBV9	CASSVVPENIQYF	TGTGCCAGCAGCGTAGTTCCAGAAAACATTCAGTACTTC
NA	many	TRBJ2-5	TRBV6-2/TRBV6-3	CASSYLGGPETQYF	TGTGCCAGCAGTTACCTAGGCGGCCCAGAGACCCAGTACTTC
NA	many	TRBJ2-6	TRBV2	CASSEPSGANVLTF	TGTGCCAGCAGTGAACCATCTGGGGCCAACGTCCTGACTTTC
TRBD1	few	TRBJ2-7	TRBV7-2	CASSLGDRGHEQYF	TGTGCCAGCAGCTTGGGGGACAGGGGCCACGAGCAGTACTTC
TRBD1	many	TRBJ1-2	TRBV5-6	CASSHRGSNYGYTF	TGTGCCAGCAGCCACAGGGGATCGAACTATGGCTACACCTTC
NA	NA	TRBJ2-7	TRBV15	CATSRGRRGTDYEQYF	TGTGCCACCAGCAGAGGGAGAAGAGGTACGGACTACGAGCAGTACTTC